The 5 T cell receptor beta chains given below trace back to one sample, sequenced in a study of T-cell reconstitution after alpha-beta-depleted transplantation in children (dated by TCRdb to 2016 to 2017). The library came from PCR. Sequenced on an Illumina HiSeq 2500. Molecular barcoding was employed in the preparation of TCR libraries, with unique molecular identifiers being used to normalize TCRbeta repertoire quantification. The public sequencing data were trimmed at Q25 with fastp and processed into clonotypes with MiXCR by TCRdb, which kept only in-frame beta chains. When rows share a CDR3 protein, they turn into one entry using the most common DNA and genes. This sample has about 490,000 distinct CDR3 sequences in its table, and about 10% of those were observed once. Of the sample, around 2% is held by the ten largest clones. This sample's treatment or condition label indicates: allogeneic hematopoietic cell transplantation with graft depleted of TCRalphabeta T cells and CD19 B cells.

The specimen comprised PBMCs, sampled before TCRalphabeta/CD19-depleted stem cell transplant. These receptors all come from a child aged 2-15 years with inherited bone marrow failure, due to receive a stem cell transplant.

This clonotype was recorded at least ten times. This CDR3 reads CASSLFGTEAFF. CDR3 bases: TGTGCCAGCAGCTTGTTTGGCACTGAAGCTTTCTTT. V and J are TRBV5-6 and TRBJ1-1; D gene unclear. This CDR3 contains 12 residues. CDR1 is SGHDT and CDR2 is YYEEEE in the germline V gene. Trimming pared 1 base from V and 4 bases from J, leaving 5 bases between.

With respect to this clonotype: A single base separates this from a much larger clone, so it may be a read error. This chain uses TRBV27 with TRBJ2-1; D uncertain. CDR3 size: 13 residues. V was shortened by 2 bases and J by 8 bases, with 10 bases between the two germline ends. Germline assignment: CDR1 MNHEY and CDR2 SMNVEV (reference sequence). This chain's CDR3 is CASSLAYHHEQFF. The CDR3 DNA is TGTGCCAGCAGTTTAGCGTACCACCATGAGCAGTTCTTC.

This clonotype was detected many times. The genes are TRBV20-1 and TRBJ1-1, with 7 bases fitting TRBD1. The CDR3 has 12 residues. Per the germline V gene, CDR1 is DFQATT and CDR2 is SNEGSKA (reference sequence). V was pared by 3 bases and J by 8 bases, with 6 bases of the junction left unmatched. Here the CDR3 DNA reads TGCAGTGCTAGCTGGCCAGGGGGAGAAGCTTTCTTT. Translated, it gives CSASWPGGEAFF.

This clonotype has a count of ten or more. The CDR3 reads CASSPRSGGAYEQYF. The CDR3 bases are TGTGCCAGCAGTCCACGTAGCGGGGGAGCCTACGAGCAGTACTTC. This sequence joins TRBV27 and TRBJ2-7; TRBD2 matches at 9 bases. Germline assignment: CDR1 MNHEY and CDR2 SMNVEV (reference sequence). This CDR3 is 15 amino acids long. V was pared by 5 bases and J by 2 bases, with 7 bases of the junction left unmatched.

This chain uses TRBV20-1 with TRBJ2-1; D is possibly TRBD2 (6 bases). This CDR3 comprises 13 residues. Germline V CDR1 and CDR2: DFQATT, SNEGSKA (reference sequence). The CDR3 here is CNPGGAGAEEQFF. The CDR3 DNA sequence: TGCAATCCAGGAGGGGCCGGGGCGGAGGAGCAGTTCTTC.